Listed below are T cell receptor beta chains from one sample, sequenced in a study of T-cell memory formation after mild COVID-19. TCRdb reprocessed the 5' RACE reads with MiXCR, giving one entry per CDR3 protein. The data hold roughly 130,000 distinct CDR3 sequences, with about a sixth observed a single time. Sequencing was done on a sample of PBMCs or a T cell subset sorted from them (not recorded which). The receptor set was obtained from a man younger than 30 who had mild COVID-19 (a few samples of this study predate the infection). Cell type and time point are not known. Each CDR3 is given with its conserved first and last residue. Each record gives: CDR3 length, D gene, J gene, clone size, V gene, CDR3 DNA, CDR3 protein. D genes are given only for firm matches. Part of the rows lack a size; the others show once, few, many or a class for expanded clones.

11 | . | TRBJ2-1 | few | TRBV5-1 | TGCGCCAGCAGTCGGAGCAATGAGCAGTTCTTC | CASSRSNEQFF
14 | TRBD1 | TRBJ2-7 | . | TRBV6-6 | TGTGCCAGCAGTTACTCCGGGACAGGGTTCGAGCAGTACTTC | CASSYSGTGFEQYF
13 | . | TRBJ2-3 | many | TRBV10-3 | TGTGCCATCAGCCGGGACAGCACAGATACGCAGTATTTT | CAISRDSTDTQYF
13 | . | TRBJ1-1 | many | TRBV10-1 | TGCGCCAGCAGTGCACAGACGAACACTGAAGCTTTCTTT | CASSAQTNTEAFF
13 | . | TRBJ1-1 | many | TRBV7-3 | TGTGCCAGCAGCTTAGGACAGAACACTGAAGCTTTCTTT | CASSLGQNTEAFF
16 | TRBD1 | TRBJ2-5 | few | TRBV24-1 | TGTGCCACCAGTGATAGAACCGGGACAGGGTATGAGACCCAGTACTTC | CATSDRTGTGYETQYF
18 | . | TRBJ2-2 | . | TRBV4-1 | TGCGCCAGCAGCCAAGGTTCTCTCCGGGGGCGCACCACCGGGGAGCTGTTTTTT | CASSQGSLRGRTTGELFF
15 | . | TRBJ2-1 | few | TRBV7-2 | TGTGCCAGCAGGGGTCCAAGGAGCTCCTACAATGAGCAGTTCTTC | CASRGPRSSYNEQFF
13 | . | TRBJ1-2 | . | TRBV7-2 | TGTGCCAGCAGCCGTCAGGGTCCCTATGGCTACACCTTC | CASSRQGPYGYTF
14 | . | TRBJ1-5 | . | TRBV5-6 | TGTGCCAGCAGCTTGCGGGGGCGTAGGCAGCCCCAGCATTTT | CASSLRGRRQPQHF
15 | . | TRBJ1-3 | many | TRBV10-3 | TGTGCCATCAGTGAGGCCCCTTTTTCTGGAAACACCATATATTTT | CAISEAPFSGNTIYF
15 | . | TRBJ2-2 | few | TRBV6-1 | TGTGCCAGCATCTGGGGGGCGTCGAACACCGGGGAGCTGTTTTTT | CASIWGASNTGELFF
18 | TRBD2 | TRBJ2-3 | . | TRBV5-1 | TGCGCCAGCAGCCCCAGATGGCTAGCGGGGGGCGTGGCAGATACGCAGTATTTT | CASSPRWLAGGVADTQYF
16 | TRBD1 | TRBJ2-1 | . | TRBV5-1 | TGCGCCAGCAGCTGGGGGACAGCCAACTCCTACAATGAGCAGTTCTTC | CASSWGTANSYNEQFF
15 | . | TRBJ1-1 | . | TRBV13 | TGTGCCAGCAGCTCCGAAGGGGGGCCGGACACTGAAGCTTTCTTT | CASSSEGGPDTEAFF
16 | . | TRBJ2-3 | many | TRBV4-1 | TGCGCCAGCAGCCAAGAAGGGATCCCTAGCACAGATACGCAGTATTTT | CASSQEGIPSTDTQYF
14 | TRBD2 | TRBJ2-3 | . | TRBV5-1 | TGCGCCAGCAGCTCCGGGAGGGCGGCAGATACGCAGTATTTT | CASSSGRAADTQYF
15 | . | TRBJ2-3 | . | TRBV6-6 | TGTGCCAGCAGTCCGGGACGGGGAGCTTATGATACGCAGTATTTT | CASSPGRGAYDTQYF
15 | . | TRBJ2-5 | few | TRBV7-2 | TGTGCCAGCAGCCTCAGGGGGGCCGCGGGGGAGACCCAGTACTTC | CASSLRGAAGETQYF
16 | TRBD2 | TRBJ2-5 | . | TRBV7-9 | TGTGCCAGCAGCTCCACTAGCGGGGGGCCCCAAGAGACCCAGTACTTC | CASSSTSGGPQETQYF
13 | TRBD1 | TRBJ2-7 | many | TRBV20-1 | TGCAGTGCTACGACAGGGGGGACCTACGAGCAGTACTTC | CSATTGGTYEQYF
14 | . | TRBJ2-7 | few | TRBV5-1 | TGCGCCAGCAAAAGGGACGGGATGCCCTACGAGCAGTACTTC | CASKRDGMPYEQYF